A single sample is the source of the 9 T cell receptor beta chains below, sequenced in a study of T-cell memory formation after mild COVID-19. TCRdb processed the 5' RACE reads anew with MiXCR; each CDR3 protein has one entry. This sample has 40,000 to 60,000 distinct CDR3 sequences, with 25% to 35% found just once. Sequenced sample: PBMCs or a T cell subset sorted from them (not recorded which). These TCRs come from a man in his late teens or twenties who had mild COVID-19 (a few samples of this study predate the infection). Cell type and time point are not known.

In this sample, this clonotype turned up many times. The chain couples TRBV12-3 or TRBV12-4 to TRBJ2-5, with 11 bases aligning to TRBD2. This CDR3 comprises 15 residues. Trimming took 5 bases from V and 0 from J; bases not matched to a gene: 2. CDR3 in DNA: TGTGCCAGCAGTGGACTAGCGGGCGACCAAGAGACCCAGTACTTC. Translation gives CASSGLAGDQETQYF.

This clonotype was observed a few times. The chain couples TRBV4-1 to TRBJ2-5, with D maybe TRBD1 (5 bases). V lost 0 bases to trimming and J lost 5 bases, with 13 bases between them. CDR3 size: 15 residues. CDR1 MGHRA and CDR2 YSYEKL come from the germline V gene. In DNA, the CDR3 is TGCGCCAGCAGCCAAGATGCAGGGTATTGGGAGACCCAGTACTTC. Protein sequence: CASSQDAGYWETQYF.

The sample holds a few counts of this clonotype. The CDR3 nucleotides read TGTGCCAGCAGTTACATGGCTAGGGGGAATGAGCAGTTCTTC. It yields the protein CASSYMARGNEQFF. V and J are TRBV6-2 or TRBV6-3 and TRBJ2-1; a weak D match, TRBD1 (6 bases). The V gene lost 2 bases and the J gene lost 7 bases, with 12 bases spanning the gap. There are 14 residues in the CDR3. Germline values: CDR1 MNHEY, CDR2 SVGEGT.

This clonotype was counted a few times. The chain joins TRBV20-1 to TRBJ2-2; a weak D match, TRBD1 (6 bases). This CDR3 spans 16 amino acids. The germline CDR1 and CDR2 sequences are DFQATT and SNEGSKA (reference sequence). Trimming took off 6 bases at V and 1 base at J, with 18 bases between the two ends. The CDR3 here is CSARARGQRNTGELFF. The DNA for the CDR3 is TGCAGTGCCAGGGCCCGTGGACAGCGGAACACCGGGGAGCTGTTTTTT.

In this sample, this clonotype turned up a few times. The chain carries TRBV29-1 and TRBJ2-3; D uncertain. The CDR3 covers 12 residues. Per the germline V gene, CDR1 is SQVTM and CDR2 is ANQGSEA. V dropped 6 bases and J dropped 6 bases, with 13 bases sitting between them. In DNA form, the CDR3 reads TGCAGCGTCCTGATCGGAGAGGATACGCAGTATTTT. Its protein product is CSVLIGEDTQYF.

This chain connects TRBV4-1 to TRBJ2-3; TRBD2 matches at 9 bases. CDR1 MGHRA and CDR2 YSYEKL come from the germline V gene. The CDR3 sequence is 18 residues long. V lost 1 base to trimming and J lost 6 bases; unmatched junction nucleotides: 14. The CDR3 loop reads CASSQVPGPGTSRDTQYF. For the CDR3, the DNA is TGCGCCAGCAGCCAAGTCCCCGGCCCCGGGACTAGCAGGGATACGCAGTATTTT.

CDR3 DNA: TGCGCCAGCAGCCCCGGGTTGGCAGCCCTCAAGGAGCAGTACTTC. Residues: CASSPGLAALKEQYF. The chain links TRBV4-1 to TRBJ2-7; no clear D. The CDR3 has 15 amino acids. Trimming cost V 4 bases and J 7 bases, with 20 bases left between them. Germline V gene sequence: CDR1 MGHRA, CDR2 YSYEKL.

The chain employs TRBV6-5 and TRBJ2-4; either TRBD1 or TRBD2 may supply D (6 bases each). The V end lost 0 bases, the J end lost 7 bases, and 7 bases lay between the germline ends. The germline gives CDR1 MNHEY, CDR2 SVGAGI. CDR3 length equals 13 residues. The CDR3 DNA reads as TGTGCCAGCAGTTACTCAGGGGGGAACATTCAGTACTTC. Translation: CASSYSGGNIQYF.

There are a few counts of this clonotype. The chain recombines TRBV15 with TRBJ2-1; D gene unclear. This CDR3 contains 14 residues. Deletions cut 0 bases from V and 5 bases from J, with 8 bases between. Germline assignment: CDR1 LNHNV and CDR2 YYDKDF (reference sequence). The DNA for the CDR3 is TGTGCCACCAGCAGAGATCTGGCGGACAATGAGCAGTTCTTC. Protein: CATSRDLADNEQFF.